These 23 T cell receptor beta chains originate from one sample sequenced in a study of shared clonotypes between healthy human individuals. The assay was immunoSEQ multiplex PCR, and TCRdb's table has in-frame clones only and misses some. The table has 2 million or so clones, about 95% seen once. Positively selected for CCR7, the CD45RO-negative cells used as naive CD8 cells excluded terminally differentiated effector memory CD45RA+ cells. Source material: naive CD8+ T cells sorted from blood. The receptor set was obtained from a man aged 18 to 30 in good health.

This chain joins TRBV27 and TRBJ2-7; TRBD1 matches at 8 bases. Trimming at V came to 4 bases and at J to 5 bases, leaving 7 bases not matched to a gene. The CDR3 totals 14 residues. The germline CDR1 and CDR2 sequences are MNHEY and SMNVEV (reference sequence). DNA of the CDR3: TGTGCCAGCAGTTCAGGACAGGGTATCAACGAGCAGTACTTC. As protein: CASSSGQGINEQYF.

The rearrangement uses TRBV6-1 and TRBJ2-1, with D possibly being TRBD2 (5 bases). Germline loops: CDR1 MNHNS, CDR2 SASEGT. This CDR3 contains 13 residues. V was cut by 6 bases and J by 10 bases, with 16 bases left in between. DNA for the CDR3: TGTGCCAGCAGGGTCGACTACCTCTTGGAGCAGTTCTTC. Its protein is CASRVDYLLEQFF.

The rearrangement joins TRBV6-6 to TRBJ2-2; D gene unclear. In germline, CDR1 is MNHNY, CDR2 SVGAGI (reference sequence). There are 12 residues in the CDR3. V was trimmed by 6 bases and J by 5 bases, leaving 7 bases between them. CDR3 sequence: CASRPNTGELFF. CDR3 sequence (DNA): TGTGCCAGCAGGCCTAATACCGGGGAGCTGTTTTTT.

The CDR3 here is CAWTRDRGPRGYTF. The DNA of the CDR3 is TGTGCCTGGACCAGGGACAGGGGGCCTAGGGGCTACACCTTC. The chain combines TRBV30 with TRBJ1-2; 12 nucleotides match TRBD1. V was pared by 4 bases and J by 8 bases, with 8 bases of the junction left unmatched. The CDR3 is made up of 14 amino acids. CDR1 is GTSNPN and CDR2 is SVGIG in the germline V gene (reference sequence).

CDR3 coding DNA: TGTGCCAGCAGACGAGGCCGGGCAGGCTACGAGCAGTACTTC. Protein sequence: CASRRGRAGYEQYF. V gene TRBV27 combines with J gene TRBJ2-7; D is undetermined. The germline V gene has CDR1 MNHEY and CDR2 SMNVEV (reference sequence). The CDR3 has 14 residues. Trimming removed 6 bases from V and 3 bases from J, with 15 bases in between.

The chain has TRBV5-4 and TRBJ1-1; TRBD1 is a possible D gene (6 bases). This CDR3 spans 15 amino acids. V was clipped by 4 bases and J by 5 bases, with 18 bases between them. Per germline, CDR1 SGHNT and CDR2 YYREEE (reference sequence). The CDR3 sequence: CASSTPDSPRTEAFF. In DNA, the CDR3 is TGTGCCAGCAGCACCCCGGACAGCCCGAGGACTGAAGCTTTCTTT.

This clone was seen only a few times. V gene TRBV6-5 combines with J gene TRBJ2-5; TRBD1 aligns across 7 bases. The germline V gene encodes CDR1 MNHEY and CDR2 SVGAGI. The CDR3 length is 16 residues. V lost 2 bases, J lost 4 bases, and 10 bases stayed unmatched. The CDR3 bases are TGTGCCAGCAGTTACCGATTCCAGGGGGTCGGAGAGACCCAGTACTTC. Encoded protein: CASSYRFQGVGETQYF.

The rearrangement joins TRBV10-3 to TRBJ2-1; the match to TRBD2 covers 9 bases. The length of the CDR3 is 17 residues. Germline trimming cut 2 bases from V and 6 bases from J; bases unmatched to any gene: 11. The germline V gene has CDR1 ENHRY and CDR2 SYGVKD. The DNA for the CDR3 is TGTGCCATCAGTGAGCCCATTAGCGGGAGAATACCCAATGAGCAGTTCTTC. Its protein product is CAISEPISGRIPNEQFF.

The chain carries TRBV5-5 and TRBJ2-7; weak D call: TRBD2 (6 bases). Trimming cost V 0 bases and J 5 bases, with 15 bases left between them. This CDR3 has 15 residues. Germline-derived CDR1 and CDR2 are SGHKS and YYEKEE (reference sequence). The CDR3 reads CASSLGWRDIHEQYF. The DNA for the CDR3 is TGTGCCAGCAGCTTGGGGTGGAGGGATATTCACGAGCAGTACTTC. Full variable domain (missing parts from reference TRBV5-5 and TRBJ2-7): DAGVTQSPTHLIKTRGQQVTLRCSPISGHKSVSWYQQVLGQGPQFIFQYYEKEERGRGNFPDRFSARQFPNYSSELNVNALLLGDSALYLCASSLGWRDIHEQYFGPGTRLTVT.

This sequence joins TRBV9 and TRBJ2-1; possibly TRBD2 for D (7 bases). CDR3 size: 15 residues. Germline CDR1 reads SGDLS; CDR2 reads YYNGEE. Trimming removed 4 bases at V and 5 bases at J, with 16 bases between. Here the CDR3 reads CASSSRTRQDNEQFF. DNA of the CDR3: TGTGCCAGCAGCTCAAGGACTAGACAGGACAATGAGCAGTTCTTC. Full variable domain (remainder filled in from reference TRBV9 and TRBJ2-1): DSGVTQTPKHLITATGQRVTLRCSPRSGDLSVYWYQQSLDQGLQFLIQYYNGEERAKGNILERFSAQQFPDLHSELNLSSLELGDSALYFCASSSRTRQDNEQFFGPGTRLTVL.

The chain recombines TRBV2 with TRBJ2-3; D not resolved. Trimming cost V 3 bases and J 1 base, with 11 bases left between them. CDR1 is SNHLY and CDR2 is FYNNEI in the germline V gene. The CDR3 sequence is 15 residues long. CDR3 protein: CASSDTPAGTDTQYF. The CDR3 region has the DNA TGTGCCAGCAGTGATACCCCGGCGGGCACAGATACGCAGTATTTT.

This sequence joins TRBV6-5 and TRBJ1-1; the D is unclear. Trimming took off 2 bases at V and 5 bases at J, with 12 bases between the two ends. Per the germline V gene, CDR1 is MNHEY and CDR2 is SVGAGI. The CDR3 length is 14 residues. The chain's CDR3 is CASSYGHLGTEAFF. CDR3 coding DNA: TGTGCCAGCAGTTACGGCCACCTTGGGACTGAAGCTTTCTTT.

The chain has TRBV29-1 and TRBJ1-2; tentatively, D is TRBD1 (5 bases). This CDR3 is 12 amino acids long. Germline loops: CDR1 SQVTM, CDR2 ANQGSEA. V was cut by 4 bases and J by 7 bases, with 13 bases left in between. The CDR3 reads CSVGLGAGGYTF. CDR3 coding DNA: TGCAGCGTTGGATTAGGGGCTGGTGGCTACACCTTC.

The V and J genes are TRBV5-4 and TRBJ2-1, with 14 bases that match TRBD2. With V trimmed by 5 bases and J by 8 bases, 15 bases remained unmatched. The CDR3 has 18 residues. Germline CDR1 and CDR2: SGHNT and YYREEE (reference sequence). In DNA, the CDR3 is TGTGCCAGCAGAGGGGAGGAGGGACTAGCGGGGGCCAGGTATGAGCAGTTCTTC. Its translation is CASRGEEGLAGARYEQFF.

The chain recombines TRBV27 with TRBJ1-1; 10 positions match TRBD1. V lost 6 bases, J lost 4 bases, and 14 bases stayed unmatched. CDR3 length: 17 residues. Germline CDR1 MNHEY, CDR2 SMNVEV (reference sequence). The DNA of the CDR3 is TGTGCCAGCAGCCGAAATAGGCTGGGACAGGGGCGCACTGAAGCTTTCTTT. This sequence encodes CASSRNRLGQGRTEAFF.

The V and J genes are TRBV6-5 and TRBJ2-5, with 8 bases identical to TRBD2. Trimming cost V 5 bases and J 3 bases; bases outside gene matches: 5. The length of the CDR3 is 14 residues. Germline-derived CDR1 and CDR2 are MNHEY and SVGAGI. The CDR3 here is CASSVSGEEETQYF. DNA of the CDR3: TGTGCCAGCAGTGTTAGCGGGGAAGAAGAGACCCAGTACTTC.

This sequence joins TRBV27 and TRBJ1-4, with TRBD1 identical over 8 bases. The length of the CDR3 is 12 residues. V shed 5 bases and J 13 bases; nucleotides not matched to a gene: 6. Germline values: CDR1 MNHEY, CDR2 SMNVEV (reference sequence). CDR3 in DNA: TGTGCCAGCAGTACAACAGGGGGAATACTGTTTTTT. Residues: CASSTTGGILFF. Based on the CDR3 plus reference TRBV27 and TRBJ1-4, the full variable domain is EAQVTQNPRYLITVTGKKLTVTCSQNMNHEYMSWYRQDPGLGLRQIYYSMNVEVTDKGDVPEGYKVSRKEKRNFPLILESPSPNQTSLYFCASSTTGGILFFGSGTQLSVL.

The chain is built from TRBV10-2 and TRBJ2-1; perhaps TRBD2 as D (5 bases). The V and J ends lost 6 bases and 8 bases respectively, with 17 bases between them. Germline CDR1 WSHSY, CDR2 SAAADI. The CDR3 totals 14 residues. DNA of the CDR3: TGCGCCAGCAGCCTAACTGGGAGTGTATATGAGCAGTTCTTC. It yields the protein CASSLTGSVYEQFF.

The V and J genes are TRBV30 and TRBJ2-7; D gene ambiguous. V was trimmed by 4 bases and J by 0 bases, leaving 10 bases between them. The CDR3 sequence is 13 residues long. Germline CDR1 reads GTSNPN; CDR2 reads SVGIG (reference sequence). The CDR3 region is CAWKVASSYEQYF. The CDR3 region has the DNA TGTGCCTGGAAAGTTGCTTCCTCCTACGAGCAGTACTTC.

The chain carries TRBV11-2 and TRBJ2-2; D unresolved. The V end lost 5 bases, the J end lost 1 base, and 17 bases lay between the germline ends. Germline assignment: CDR1 SGHAT and CDR2 FQNNGV. CDR3 length equals 17 residues. CDR3 nucleotides: TGTGCCAGCAGCCCTTCCATAAGCACCGGGAACACCGGGGAGCTGTTTTTT. It yields the protein CASSPSISTGNTGELFF.

This clone was detected once. This chain links TRBV30 with TRBJ1-4, with D possibly TRBD1 on 6 matching bases. Germline CDR1 and CDR2: GTSNPN and SVGIG (reference sequence). The V end was cut by 3 bases, the J end by 7 bases, with 9 bases between. The CDR3 spans 12 residues. The DNA for the CDR3 is TGTGCCTGGAGCGGGGGGGCTGAAAAACTGTTTTTT. Translated, it gives CAWSGGAEKLFF.

On this clone: This specimen includes other DNA sequences encoding the same CDR3. V usage is TRBV20-1 and J usage is TRBJ2-3; D unresolved. Germline V lookup: CDR1 DFQATT, CDR2 SNEGSKA (reference sequence). The CDR3 length is 11 residues. V shed 1 base and J shed 3 bases, with 2 bases lying between them. The CDR3 loop is CSARVTDTQYF. The DNA of the CDR3 is TGCAGTGCTAGAGTTACAGATACGCAGTATTTT.

This chain connects TRBV30 to TRBJ1-2; possibly TRBD1 for D (6 bases). V lost 4 bases and J lost 5, with 14 bases in between. The CDR3 covers 13 residues. Germline CDR1 is GTSNPN and CDR2 is SVGIG (reference sequence). The CDR3 protein is CAWNWDTSYGYTF. CDR3 nucleotides: TGTGCCTGGAACTGGGACACCAGTTATGGCTACACCTTC. Looking up the rest from reference TRBV30 and TRBJ1-2 gives the full variable domain: SQTIHQWPATLVQPVGSPLSLECTVEGTSNPNLYWYRQAAGRGLQLLFYSVGIGQISSEVPQNLSASRPQDRQFILSSKKLLLSDSGFYLCAWNWDTSYGYTFGSGTRLTVV.